This T cell receptor (beta chain) came from a study of OX40 agonist ivuxolimab in advanced cancers. The wider study: Patients were dosed with the agonistic anti-OX40 (CD134) antibody ivuxolimab. Ivuxolimab doses were 0.01, 0.1, 0.3, 1.5, 3 or 10 mg/kg every 2 weeks. Study-wide results and limits: With doses of 0.1 to 3.0 mg/kg, CD4+ and CD8+ blood T cells had undergone clonal expansion by week 6.

Germline V gives CDR1 SGHKS, CDR2 YYEKEE (reference sequence). This CDR3 spans 15 amino acids. V lost 5 bases, J lost 3 bases, and 15 bases lay in between. As concerns this clone: Its antigen is still unknown.

TCRdb keeps only in-frame clones here, not all; method: immunoSEQ multiplex PCR. The table records about 78,000 clones, around nine tenths of them present only once. Anyone with autoimmune disease history or systemic immunosuppression was excluded. The sample here was CD4+ or CD8+ T cells sorted from blood, taken in a trial of the OX40 agonist ivuxolimab. This sequence was found in an adult with an advanced solid tumor such as melanoma, head and neck, liver or kidney cancer. The chain combines TRBV5-5 with TRBJ1-5, with D possibly TRBD1 on 5 matching bases. Here the CDR3 reads CASSFGGSVNQPQHF. The CDR3 DNA is TGTGCCAGCAGTTTTGGGGGGTCAGTCAATCAGCCCCAGCATTTT.